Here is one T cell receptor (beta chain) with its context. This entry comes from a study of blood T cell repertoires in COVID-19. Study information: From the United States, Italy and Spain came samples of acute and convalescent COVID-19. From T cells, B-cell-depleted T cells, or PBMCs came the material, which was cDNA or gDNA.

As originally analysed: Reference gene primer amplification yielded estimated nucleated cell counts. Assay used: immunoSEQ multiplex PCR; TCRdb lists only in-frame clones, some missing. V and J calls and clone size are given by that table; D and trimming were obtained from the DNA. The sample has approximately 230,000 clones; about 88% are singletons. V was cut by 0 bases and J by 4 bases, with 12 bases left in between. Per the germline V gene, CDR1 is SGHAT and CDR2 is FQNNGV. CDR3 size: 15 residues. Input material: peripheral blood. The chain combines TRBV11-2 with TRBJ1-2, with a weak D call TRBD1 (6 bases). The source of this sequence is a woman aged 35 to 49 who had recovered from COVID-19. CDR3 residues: CASSLEGGARYGYTF. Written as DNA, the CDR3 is TGTGCCAGCAGCTTAGAGGGGGGGGCACGCTATGGCTACACCTTC.